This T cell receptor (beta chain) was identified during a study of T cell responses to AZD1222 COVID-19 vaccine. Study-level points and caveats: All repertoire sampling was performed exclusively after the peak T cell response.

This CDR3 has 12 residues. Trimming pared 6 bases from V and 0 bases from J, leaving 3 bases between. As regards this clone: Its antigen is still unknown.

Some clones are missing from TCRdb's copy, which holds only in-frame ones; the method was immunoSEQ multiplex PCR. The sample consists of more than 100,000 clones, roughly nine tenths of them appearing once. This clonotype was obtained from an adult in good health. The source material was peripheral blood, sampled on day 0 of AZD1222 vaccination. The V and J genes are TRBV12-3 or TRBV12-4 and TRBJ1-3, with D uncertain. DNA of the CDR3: TGTGCCAGCAGCATCTCTGGAAACACCATATATTTT. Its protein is CASSISGNTIYF.